The subject of this entry is one TCR beta chain. The antigen is undetermined. Using its own MiXCR run on the 5' RACE reads, TCRdb lists one record per CDR3 protein. This sample carries over 600,000 distinct CDR3 sequences, 21% of them seen once, and the ten largest clones take 4.3%. These data are taken from a study of identical twins. Points from the study as a whole: High-abundance cord blood beta clonotypes had fewer insertions; memory repertoires showed none. Conclusions were based on cross-sectional statistical analysis, without following the same donors.

Trimming cost V 5 bases and J 3 bases, with 11 bases left between them. Per germline, CDR1 MNHNS and CDR2 SASEGT. This CDR3 has 13 amino acids. Separately, the same data were catalogued under a study of T cells expressing NK-cell markers. According to that study: Among the eight sequenced donors, seven tested HCMV-seropositive and one tested seronegative.

The sequence was obtained from a young woman in good health. The chain couples TRBV6-1 to TRBJ2-7; D remains ambiguous. The specimen sequenced was PBMCs. CDR3 in amino acids: CASSPKTDYEQYF. Written as DNA, the CDR3 is TGTGCCAGCAGTCCCAAGACGGACTACGAGCAGTACTTC.